This TCR delta chain was profiled in a study of gamma-delta T cells after stem cell transplantation. Details on this clone: This is likely an artifact of a read error, given a far larger clone one base away. The sample contains more than one DNA sequence encoding this CDR3.

CDR1 and CDR2 (germline): GEAIGNYY, EKD. The V segment lost 4 bases and the J segment 7 bases; nucleotides outside the gene matches: 25. The CDR3 length is 19 residues. TCRdb re-called the RT-PCR reads with CATT. The data contain about 15,000 delta-chain clones, about 8.5% of them singletons. J is TRDJ1 and V is TRDV2, with 8 bases lining up with TRDD3. Sequenced sample: gamma-delta T cells. The clonotype comes from a human donor. It is not recorded whose cells these are; they may come from a transplant donor. The CDR3 region has the DNA TGTGCCTGTGATACCGGTAGGGCTCAGCGGGGGGATAGAAGCGGTAAACTCATCTTT. Translated, it gives CACDTGRAQRGDRSGKLIF.